This TCR beta chain appears in the sequencing data of a study of T cell changes during pregnancy in multiple sclerosis. The CDR3 extends over 14 amino acids. Germline CDR1 reads LNHDA; CDR2 reads SQIVND (reference sequence). The V segment lost 3 bases and the J segment 11 bases; nucleotides outside the gene matches: 11. Data came from immunoSEQ multiplex PCR; TCRdb stores just in-frame clones and leaves some out. The sample lists about 61,000 clones; around 90% were seen once. The receptor was derived from a female donor with multiple sclerosis, enrolled in a pregnancy study. The sequences come from peripheral blood, collected in the first trimester of pregnancy. J is TRBJ1-1 and V is TRBV19, with 8 bases that match TRBD1. CDR3 bases: TGTGCCAGTAGTATCTTTCAGGGGGCCTTTGATGCTTTCTTT. Encoded protein: CASSIFQGAFDAFF.